A single sample is the source of the 30 T cell receptor beta chains below, sequenced in a study of T cell repertoires in cytomegalovirus infection. TCRdb re-analysed the reads in MiXCR, keeping a single row per CDR3 protein. In the table there are 150,000 to 200,000 distinct CDR3 sequences, 14% of which are singletons. Sequenced input: PBMCs. These receptor sequences come from a human donor in good health (CMV status not recorded). Some clones in this sample may be carry-over from other donors' samples.

This clonotype occurred a few times. CDR3 nucleotides: TGTGCCAGCAGTTTCGGGCTGAGAGCTGGAAACACCATATATTTT. Its translation: CASSFGLRAGNTIYF. This chain uses TRBV12-3 or TRBV12-4 with TRBJ1-3; D remains ambiguous. The CDR3 contains 15 residues. Trimming removed 3 bases from V and 2 bases from J, with 11 bases in between.

About this clonotype itself: An end of the junction differs from the germline gene, which may be a read error. This chain joins TRBV29-1 and TRBJ1-5; tentatively, D is TRBD1 (6 bases). Germline V gene data show CDR1 as SQVTM and CDR2 as ANQGSEA. The CDR3 totals 13 residues. In nucleotides, the CDR3 is TGCAGCGTCGAAGGGGGACCAAATCAGCCCCAGCATTTT. Amino acids: CSVEGGPNQPQHF.

This clonotype was observed at least ten times. J is TRBJ1-2 and V is TRBV7-9; TRBD1 matches at 11 bases. Trimming at V came to 5 bases and at J to 3 bases, leaving 5 bases not matched to a gene. CDR3 length: 15 amino acids. The germline CDR1 and CDR2 sequences are SEHNR and FQNEAQ (reference sequence). CDR3 sequence: CASSPRTGGDYGYTF. The DNA of the CDR3 is TGTGCCAGCAGCCCTCGGACAGGGGGCGACTATGGCTACACCTTC.

This clonotype has a handful of counts. The chain recombines TRBV6-1 with TRBJ2-1, with 13 bases lining up with TRBD2. Germline V gene sequence: CDR1 MNHNS, CDR2 SASEGT. Trimming removed 4 bases from V and 3 bases from J; junction bases left unmatched: 6. The CDR3 covers 17 residues. The CDR3 region has the DNA TGTGCCAGCAGTGCACTGACTAGCGGGGGGATCTACAATGAGCAGTTCTTC. It specifies CASSALTSGGIYNEQFF.

This chain connects TRBV29-1 to TRBJ1-1, with D maybe TRBD1 (5 bases). V was pared by 2 bases and J by 5 bases, with 15 bases between. Germline V CDR1 and CDR2: SQVTM, ANQGSEA. The CDR3 is 14 amino acids. The CDR3 bases are TGCAGCGTTGAACGGGCCGGGGGGAGAACTGAAGCTTTCTTT. Translation gives CSVERAGGRTEAFF.

Note on this clonotype: At one of its ends the junction is not consistent with the germline gene, which may arise from a read error. This chain uses TRBV6-5 with TRBJ2-5; the D gene is possibly TRBD2 (7 bases). CDR1 is MNHEY, CDR2 SVGAGI, per germline. This CDR3 is 15 amino acids long. The CDR3 loop is CASSYAGDKQETQYF. The DNA for the CDR3 is TGTGCCAGCAGTTACGCGGGGGACAAACAAGAGACCCAGTATTTC.

This clonotype was counted many times. The J gene is TRBJ1-1, the V gene TRBV7-9, with no clear D. V gave up 1 base and J gave up 1 base, with 7 bases separating them. The length of the CDR3 is 14 residues. The germline gives CDR1 SEHNR, CDR2 FQNEAQ (reference sequence). Here the CDR3 reads CASSLGAANTEAFF. CDR3 nucleotide sequence: TGTGCCAGCAGCTTAGGGGCAGCGAACACTGAAGCTTTCTTT. The full variable domain, its missing parts supplied by reference TRBV7-9 and TRBJ1-1, is DTGVSQNPRHKITKRGQNVTFRCDPISEHNRLYWYRQTLGQGPEFLTYFQNEAQLEKSRLLSDRFSAERPKGSFSTLEIQRTEQGDSAMYLCASSLGAANTEAFFGQGTRLTVV.

J is TRBJ1-1 and V is TRBV29-1; D perhaps matches TRBD1 (6 bases). The CDR3 is 13 residues long. Trimming took 6 bases from V and 0 from J, leaving 11 bases between them. Germline-derived CDR1 and CDR2 are SQVTM and ANQGSEA. The CDR3 loop reads CSVTGKVNTEAFF. In nucleotides, the CDR3 is TGCAGCGTCACAGGGAAGGTGAACACTGAAGCTTTCTTT.

The chain is built from TRBV5-1 and TRBJ2-2, with 9 bases identical to TRBD1. The CDR3 is 16 amino acids. Losses at the gene ends were 4 bases for V and 2 bases for J; bases not matched to a gene: 6. Per the germline V gene, CDR1 is SGHRS and CDR2 is YFSETQ. In DNA, the CDR3 is TGCGCCAGCAGCCCGACAGGGGGGCGAAACACCGGGGAGCTGTTTTTT. This sequence encodes CASSPTGGRNTGELFF.

This clonotype was recorded many times. The chain employs TRBV7-3 and TRBJ2-5, with D perhaps matching TRBD1 (6 bases). V lost 5 bases to trimming and J lost 9 bases, with 16 bases between them. Germline-derived CDR1 and CDR2 are SGHTA and FQGTGA. This CDR3 is built from 13 residues. CDR3 sequence: CASSPGQPWPQYF. The CDR3 nucleotides read TGTGCCAGCAGCCCTGGACAGCCGTGGCCCCAGTACTTC.

Only a few counts were recorded for this clonotype. This chain joins TRBV12-3 or TRBV12-4 and TRBJ2-1; possible D gene TRBD2, 6 bases. The CDR3 length is 15 residues. The V end was cut by 6 bases, the J end by 4 bases, with 16 bases between. The CDR3 coding sequence is TGTGCCAGCAGGTTGACTAGACGGGGGTACAATGAGCAGTTCTTC. Translating it yields CASRLTRRGYNEQFF.

This clonotype was observed a few times. This rearrangement joins TRBV19 to TRBJ1-5; tentatively, D is TRBD1 (6 bases). The germline V gene has CDR1 LNHDA and CDR2 SQIVND (reference sequence). Trimming took off 11 bases at V and 2 bases at J, with 10 bases between the two ends. The CDR3 consists of 12 residues. CDR3 in DNA: TGTGCCTGCAGACAGGGCAATCAGCCCCAGCATTTT. It codes for CACRQGNQPQHF.

This clonotype was seen ten or more times. The J gene is TRBJ2-7, the V gene TRBV11-2; D assignment may be TRBD1 or TRBD2 (5 bases each). V was trimmed by 8 bases and J by 2 bases, leaving 19 bases between them. This CDR3 comprises 15 residues. CDR1 and CDR2 from the germline V gene are SGHAT and FQNNGV. CDR3 in DNA: TGTGCCAGCCGTCGGATCCGGGACGCAACCTACGAGCAGTACTTC. It is translated as CASRRIRDATYEQYF.

The sample holds many counts of this clonotype. The chain joins TRBV7-3 to TRBJ2-5; tentative D call: TRBD2 (5 bases). CDR3 length: 15 residues. Germline V gives CDR1 SGHTA, CDR2 FQGTGA. Trimming shortened V by 5 bases and J by 5 bases, and 18 bases separated the two germline ends. The CDR3 sequence: CASSETDRAGETQYF. The CDR3 bases are TGTGCCAGCAGCGAAACCGACCGGGCGGGCGAGACCCAGTACTTC.

The rearrangement joins TRBV2 to TRBJ2-1; TRBD2 is a possible D gene (5 bases). Looked up from germline, CDR1 is SNHLY and CDR2 is FYNNEI. The CDR3 has 13 amino acids. V lost 8 bases and J 2 bases, leaving 10 bases between the germline ends. The CDR3 reads CASGSGTYNEQFF. Written as DNA, the CDR3 is TGTGCCAGCGGGTCCGGGACCTACAATGAGCAGTTCTTC.

This clonotype was counted between two and nine times. The V gene is TRBV10-3, the J gene TRBJ2-7; 11 bases align to TRBD2. Trimming removed 3 bases from V and 1 base from J; junction bases left unmatched: 14. Germline CDR1 reads ENHRY; CDR2 reads SYGVKD. The CDR3 has 19 residues. In nucleotides, the CDR3 is TGTGCCATCAGTGAAGGAAGGGCTAAACTAGCGGGAGAATCCTACGAGCAGTACTTC. It is translated as CAISEGRAKLAGESYEQYF.

This clonotype has more than one count but fewer than ten. In nucleotides, the CDR3 is TGCGCCAGCAGCTTGGAAACTAGCGGGAGGAACGAGCAGTACTTC. Translating gives CASSLETSGRNEQYF. The chain has TRBV5-1 and TRBJ2-7; TRBD2 matches at 12 bases. This CDR3 is built from 15 residues. After removal of 0 bases from V and 5 bases from J, the junction contained 3 bases not matched to a gene. The germline V gene has CDR1 SGHRS and CDR2 YFSETQ.

This clonotype was recorded many times. The rearrangement links TRBV7-2 to TRBJ1-1; D is unclear. V was cut by 5 bases and J by 3 bases, with 13 bases left in between. The CDR3 has 14 amino acids. Per germline, CDR1 SGHTA and CDR2 FQGNSA. CDR3 amino acids: CASSPPGGDTEAFF. CDR3 nucleotide sequence: TGTGCCAGCAGCCCCCCCGGTGGGGACACTGAAGCTTTCTTT.

V and J are TRBV11-2 and TRBJ2-7; no firm D call. The germline CDR1 and CDR2 sequences are SGHAT and FQNNGV. This CDR3 spans 15 amino acids. Trimming took 6 bases from V and 2 from J, leaving 17 bases between them. Written as DNA, the CDR3 is TGTGCCAGCAGTAAGACGGCAGTAAAGGCCTACGAGCAGTACTTC. Protein product: CASSKTAVKAYEQYF.

This clonotype showed up just a few times. V gene TRBV29-1 combines with J gene TRBJ2-1, with unresolved D. CDR1 is SQVTM and CDR2 is ANQGSEA in the germline V gene. V was shortened by 2 bases and J by 0 bases, with 8 bases between the two germline ends. The CDR3 is made up of 14 amino acids. DNA for the CDR3: TGCAGCGTTGAACACAGCCGCTCCTACAATGAGCAGTTCTTC. This encodes CSVEHSRSYNEQFF.

Ten or more counts support this clonotype. The CDR3 sequence: CASSSTAAGYTF. As DNA, the CDR3 is TGTGCCAGCAGTTCAACCGCCGCTGGCTACACCTTC. The rearrangement joins TRBV6-2 or TRBV6-3 to TRBJ1-2; D is undetermined. The CDR3 covers 12 residues. V dropped 4 bases and J dropped 7 bases, with 10 bases sitting between them. Germline-derived CDR1 and CDR2 are MNHEY and SVGEGT.

The table lists this clonotype with many counts. The chain carries TRBV11-2 and TRBJ1-5; no definite D call. Germline lookup yields CDR1 SGHAT and CDR2 FQNNGV. This CDR3 contains 13 residues. Trimming removed 4 bases from V and 6 bases from J, with 10 bases in between. CDR3 nucleotide sequence: TGTGCCAGCAGCTACAGAGCCTCTCAGCCCCAGCATTTT. Encoded protein: CASSYRASQPQHF.

The chain recombines TRBV5-1 with TRBJ2-1; 7 bases align to TRBD1. Trimming cost V 0 bases and J 12 bases; bases outside gene matches: 6. Germline assignment: CDR1 SGHRS and CDR2 YFSETQ. This CDR3 contains 13 residues. The DNA for the CDR3 is TGCGCCAGCAGCTTGGAGGGGGCGCAGGGGCAGTTCTTC. The encoded protein is CASSLEGAQGQFF.

At least ten counts were recorded for this clonotype. This chain connects TRBV7-9 to TRBJ2-1, with TRBD2 matching over 11 bases. The J segment lost 5 bases and the V segment lost 4 bases, leaving 7 bases of the junction unmatched. The CDR3 totals 16 residues. From germline, CDR1 is SEHNR and CDR2 FQNEAQ (reference sequence). The CDR3 sequence: CASSWSGTSGHNEQFF. The DNA of the CDR3 is TGTGCCAGCAGCTGGTCCGGGACTAGCGGCCACAATGAGCAGTTCTTC.

CDR3 protein: CSAIGGLANNEQFF. The CDR3 region has the DNA TGCAGTGCTATAGGGGGACTAGCGAACAATGAGCAGTTCTTC. The chain employs TRBV20-1 and TRBJ2-1; 10 bases align to TRBD2. This CDR3 contains 14 residues. With V trimmed by 4 bases and J by 5 bases, 5 bases remained unmatched. Germline CDR1 and CDR2: DFQATT and SNEGSKA (reference sequence).

This clonotype was counted at least ten times. This chain joins TRBV7-2 and TRBJ2-1; the match to TRBD2 covers 13 bases. With V trimmed by 5 bases and J by 7 bases, 5 bases remained unmatched. The germline CDR1 and CDR2 sequences are SGHTA and FQGNSA. The CDR3 runs to 15 residues. CDR3 loop: CASSTGTSGKNEQFF. The CDR3, as DNA: TGTGCCAGCAGCACTGGGACTAGCGGGAAGAATGAGCAGTTCTTC.

The rearrangement uses TRBV6-1 and TRBJ1-2; tentatively, D is TRBD1 (5 bases). CDR1 MNHNS and CDR2 SASEGT come from the germline V gene. V was trimmed by 4 bases and J by 4 bases, leaving 13 bases between them. CDR3 length: 14 residues. CDR3 nucleotide sequence: TGTGCCAGCAGTGCCGGGACTTCCGGCTATGGCTACACCTTC. The encoded protein is CASSAGTSGYGYTF.

This clonotype was seen ten or more times. The gene calls are TRBV27 and TRBJ1-6, with D possibly TRBD1 on 6 matching bases. The CDR3 loop spans 14 amino acids. The V end was cut by 5 bases, the J end by 14 bases, with 19 bases between. Germline V CDR1 and CDR2: MNHEY, SMNVEV (reference sequence). The CDR3 sequence is CASSRPGQFFALHF. Written as DNA, the CDR3 is TGTGCCAGCAGTCGTCCTGGACAGTTTTTTGCCCTCCACTTT.

This clonotype was seen more than once but under ten times. The rearrangement joins TRBV24-1 to TRBJ2-1; 7 nucleotides match TRBD2. V lost 2 bases and J lost 12; bases outside the gene matches: 9. Looked up from germline, CDR1 is KGHDR and CDR2 is SFDVKD. The CDR3 covers 14 residues. CDR3 protein: CATSDWAGTGGQFF. The DNA for the CDR3 is TGTGCCACCAGTGATTGGGCGGGAACGGGAGGGCAGTTCTTC.

This clonotype was counted at least ten times. The chain uses TRBV7-2 and TRBJ2-7; 8 nucleotides agree with TRBD2. With 3 bases clipped from V and 4 bases from J, the junction kept 8 bases outside the gene matches. The CDR3 runs to 15 residues. Germline V CDR1 and CDR2: SGHTA, FQGNSA. Written as DNA, the CDR3 is TGTGCCAGCAGCTTTGGGAGCGGGGGAGTATACGAGCAGTACTTC. This translates into CASSFGSGGVYEQYF.